This T cell receptor beta chain appears in the sequencing data of a study of T cells in Graves' hyperthyroidism and ophthalmopathy. The wider study: Blood was drawn when the patient was first diagnosed and still untreated.

Using RNA transcripts as the source, TCR beta CDR3 regions were amplified. The HTBI primer set drove a first-round RT-PCR of the TCR CDR3. MiXCR was run by TCRdb on the multiplex PCR reads, yielding one entry per CDR3 protein. The data show roughly 200,000 distinct CDR3 sequences, approximately 20% seen once. The definition of stable Graves' hyperthyroidism was no ophthalmopathy progression within 18 months. PBMCs were sourced from less than 12 ml fresh peripheral blood. This clonotype appeared many times. There are 14 residues in the CDR3. Trimming cost V 6 bases and J 5 bases; bases outside gene matches: 5. Germline values: CDR1 SGHTA, CDR2 FQGNSA.

The receptor was isolated from a man between 35 and 55 years old with Graves' hyperthyroidism. Sample: blood. This sequence joins TRBV7-2 and TRBJ1-3; 9 bases align to TRBD1. CDR3 sequence reads: CASSPGTGRNTIYF. For the CDR3, the DNA is TGTGCCAGCAGTCCCGGGACAGGGAGAAACACCATATATTTT.